These 15 T cell receptor beta chains share one sample of origin, sequenced in a study of cytomegalovirus exposure and HLA in healthy donors (dated by TCRdb to the late 2010s). The library was obtained by the immunoSEQ multiplex PCR assay. For the multiplex PCR, a mixture combining 60 forward primers for TCR Vbeta segments and 13 reverse primers for TCR Jbeta segments was used. What TCRdb holds here is the immuneACCESS table cut down to in-frame rearrangements. Part of the clones is not present; checked against another copy, under half of the missing clones reflect an unresolved V gene, and the others are unexplained. The sample data list 150,000 to 200,000 clones, and roughly 84% of these were observed just once. The ten largest clones add up to about 2% of the sample. Input material: PBMCs. The receptors come from a young man in good health and CMV-seropositive.

This chain links TRBV14 with TRBJ1-1, with TRBD1 as a possible D gene (5 bases). V was cut by 2 bases and J by 5 bases, with 9 bases left in between. Per the germline V gene, CDR1 is SGHDN and CDR2 is FVKESK. This CDR3 has 13 amino acids. CDR3 sequence reads: CASSQQQVTEAFF. For the CDR3, the DNA is TGTGCCAGCAGCCAACAACAGGTAACTGAAGCTTTCTTT.

The rearrangement links TRBV9 to TRBJ2-2; 13 bases are a match to TRBD2. The CDR3 is made up of 16 amino acids. Germline trimming cut 4 bases from V and 5 bases from J; bases unmatched to any gene: 5. Germline CDR1 and CDR2: SGDLS and YYNGEE. CDR3 DNA sequence: TGTGCCAGCAGCACTCGACTAGCGGGGGGTACCGGGGAGCTGTTTTTT. It is translated as CASSTRLAGGTGELFF.

The rearrangement uses TRBV4-3 and TRBJ2-7; TRBD2 might be the D (5 bases). CDR1 is LGHNA and CDR2 is YSLEER in the germline V gene. V lost 1 base and J 5 bases, leaving 18 bases between the germline ends. The CDR3 has 16 residues. CDR3 amino acids: CASSQGVTRARDEQYF. CDR3 in DNA: TGCGCCAGCAGCCAAGGGGTGACGCGGGCAAGGGACGAGCAGTACTTC.

The count of this clone is one. The chain combines TRBV7-3 with TRBJ2-3; 7 bases align to TRBD2. The trim removed 1 base at V and 2 bases at J, leaving 3 bases unmatched. The CDR3 runs 15 residues. Germline V gives CDR1 SGHTA, CDR2 FQGTGA. CDR3 coding DNA: TGTGCCAGCAGCTTAAGAAGCGGGGTCACAGATACGCAGTATTTT. Translated: CASSLRSGVTDTQYF. Based on the CDR3 plus reference TRBV7-3 and TRBJ2-3, the full variable domain is GAGVSQTPSNKVTEKGKYVELRCDPISGHTALYWYRQSLGQGPEFLIYFQGTGAADDSGLPNDRFFAVRPEGSVSTLKIQRTERGDSAVYLCASSLRSGVTDTQYFGPGTRLTVL.

The chain uses TRBV11-2 and TRBJ2-7; TRBD1 matches at 7 bases. Losses at the gene ends were 1 base for V and 2 bases for J; bases not matched to a gene: 5. In germline, CDR1 is SGHAT, CDR2 FQNNGV. The CDR3 has 15 residues. The CDR3 spells CASSLGDTGAYEQYF. The CDR3 DNA sequence: TGTGCCAGCAGCTTAGGTGATACAGGGGCCTACGAGCAGTACTTC.

The chain has TRBV29-1 and TRBJ1-1; 7 bases fit TRBD1. The CDR3 contains 13 residues. Trimming cost V 3 bases and J 1 base; bases outside gene matches: 2. Looked up from germline, CDR1 is SQVTM and CDR2 is ANQGSEA. The CDR3 DNA sequence: TGCAGCGTTGACCAGGGGGGGAACACTGAAGCTTTCTTT. This translates into CSVDQGGNTEAFF. The full variable domain, with the rest looked up from reference TRBV29-1 and TRBJ1-1, is SAVISQKPSRDICQRGTSLTIQCQVDSQVTMMFWYRQQPGQSLTLIATANQGSEATYESGFVIDKFPISRPNLTFSTLTVSNMSPEDSSIYLCSVDQGGNTEAFFGQGTRLTVV.

This clone was picked up one time. V usage is TRBV5-6 and J usage is TRBJ2-2; D is unresolved. The assigned J gene may be wrong: the sequence end matches TRBJ1-3 better. CDR1 is SGHDT and CDR2 is YYEEEE in the germline V gene. This CDR3 has 12 amino acids. DNA of the CDR3: TGTGCCAGCACCCGGAGTGGAAACACCATATATTTT. Protein sequence: CASTRSGNTIYF.

This clone was counted only a few times. V and J are TRBV4-1 and TRBJ1-5, with 10 bases identical to TRBD1. Trimming cost V 3 bases and J 9 bases; bases outside gene matches: 14. The CDR3 runs to 17 residues. Germline CDR1 and CDR2: MGHRA and YSYEKL. Here the CDR3 reads CASSQGLVDRGSRPQHF. The CDR3 DNA follows: TGCGCCAGCAGCCAGGGCCTCGTGGACAGGGGGTCCCGGCCCCAGCATTTT.

The chain is built from TRBV7-2 and TRBJ1-4, with 11 bases lining up with TRBD1. Trimming removed 4 bases from V and 6 bases from J; junction bases left unmatched: 7. CDR1 is SGHTA and CDR2 is FQGNSA in the germline V gene. CDR3 length: 16 amino acids. The CDR3 DNA follows: TGTGCCAGCAGCTCCGCCGGGACAGGGGGTTATGAAAAACTGTTTTTT. This sequence encodes CASSSAGTGGYEKLFF.

The genes are TRBV2 and TRBJ2-2; tentative D call: TRBD1 (6 bases). This CDR3 region has 12 residues. V was clipped by 7 bases and J by 5 bases, with 8 bases between them. Germline loops: CDR1 SNHLY, CDR2 FYNNEI. Written as DNA, the CDR3 is TGTGCCAGCAACCAGGGGACCGGGGAGCTGTTTTTT. It encodes CASNQGTGELFF.

The genes are TRBV27 and TRBJ2-7; TRBD2 is a possible D gene (6 bases). Deletions cut 6 bases from V and 7 bases from J, with 19 bases between. The CDR3 has 14 amino acids. Germline V lookup: CDR1 MNHEY, CDR2 SMNVEV (reference sequence). This CDR3 is CASSVARRDGEQYF. The CDR3 region has the DNA TGTGCCAGCAGCGTCGCCCGGCGGGACGGGGAGCAGTACTTC.

The chain couples TRBV7-9 to TRBJ2-7; TRBD1 matches 8 bases. There are 16 residues in the CDR3. CDR1 and CDR2 (germline): SEHNR, FQNEAQ (reference sequence). With 5 bases clipped from V and 3 bases from J, the junction kept 12 bases outside the gene matches. The DNA of the CDR3 is TGTGCCAGCAGCCCAAGGACAGGGAAGTTTGTCTACGAGCAGTACTTC. Translating gives CASSPRTGKFVYEQYF.

The V gene is TRBV7-8, the J gene TRBJ2-3, with no clear D. V gave up 3 bases and J gave up 2 bases, with 9 bases separating them. From germline, CDR1 is SGHVS and CDR2 FQNEAQ. CDR3 size: 14 residues. The CDR3 DNA reads as TGTGCCAGCAGCTTGCCACTATACACAGATACGCAGTATTTT. It is translated as CASSLPLYTDTQYF. The full variable domain, rest sourced from reference TRBV7-8 and TRBJ2-3, is GAGVSQSPRYKVAKRGQDVALRCDPISGHVSLFWYQQALGQGPEFLTYFQNEAQLDKSGLPSDRFFAERPEGSVSTLKIQRTQQEDSAVYLCASSLPLYTDTQYFGPGTRLTVL.

In its sample, this clone was seen once. This rearrangement joins TRBV5-6 to TRBJ1-2; TRBD1 matches at 7 bases. CDR3 length: 16 residues. Trimming took 2 bases from V and 3 from J; bases not matched to a gene: 10. The V gene's germline CDR1 is SGHDT and CDR2 YYEEEE. The chain's CDR3 is CASSFGEGQSHYGYTF. CDR3 DNA: TGTGCCAGCAGCTTCGGTGAGGGACAGAGCCACTATGGCTACACCTTC.

With regard to this clone: A read error may account for a junction end that differs from germline. The V gene is TRBV15, the J gene TRBJ2-4; a weak D match, TRBD2 (7 bases). The CDR3 is made up of 18 amino acids. CDR1 is LNHNV, CDR2 YYDKDF, per germline (reference sequence). CDR3 protein: CATSRPSEGGVAKNSQYF. The CDR3, as DNA: TGTGCCACCAGCAGACCCAGCGAGGGGGGGGTAGCCAAAAACAGTCAGTACTTC.